This T cell receptor beta chain originates from a study of blood T cell repertoires in COVID-19. Across the study: Samples taken during acute and convalescent COVID-19 were collected in the United States, Italy and Spain.

The CDR3 is made up of 14 amino acids. Trimming pared 1 base from V and 8 bases from J, leaving 12 bases between. Germline CDR1 and CDR2: SGHAT and FQDESV (reference sequence). The assay was immunoSEQ multiplex PCR, and TCRdb's table has in-frame clones only and misses some. The sample yields 300,000 to 400,000 clones, 70% to 90% seen once. Material: peripheral blood. The chain combines TRBV11-1 with TRBJ2-1, with D possibly matching TRBD1 (5 bases). This TCR was recovered from a woman aged 60-70 years with COVID-19, enrolled during active disease. CDR3: CASSLGRARDEQFF. The CDR3 bases are TGTGCCAGCAGCTTAGGCAGGGCTCGGGATGAGCAGTTCTTC. Using reference TRBV11-1 and TRBJ2-1 for the parts outside the CDR3, the full variable domain is EAEVAQSPRYKITEKSQAVAFWCDPISGHATLYWYRQILGQGPELLVQFQDESVVDDSQLPKDRFSAERLKGVDSTLKIQPAELGDSAMYLCASSLGRARDEQFFGPGTRLTVL.